This is a list of T cell receptor beta chains from one sample in a study of T-cell reconstitution after alpha-beta-depleted transplantation in children. TCRdb re-called the PCR reads through MiXCR, storing one row per CDR3 protein. The sample holds 900,000 or so distinct CDR3 sequences, 15% to 20% seen once. The material was PBMCs, mostly from graft donor cells, obtained 360 days after TCRalphabeta/CD19-depleted stem cell transplant. The receptor set was obtained from a male patient aged 10-17 years who had a stem cell transplant for acute lymphoblastic leukemia, so the T cells may come from the graft donor. Both conserved end residues are part of each CDR3. A D gene is named only where the DNA matches it firmly. Clone size appears in some rows only: once, few, many, or a class for an expanded clone.

d_call	v_call	j_call	clone_size	cdr3_nt	cdr3_aa
TRBD1	TRBV27	TRBJ2-7	many	TGTGCCAGCAGGCGGGACAGGGTATATGAGCAGTACTTC	CASRRDRVYEQYF
TRBD2	TRBV12-3/TRBV12-4	TRBJ2-1	few	TGTGCCAGCAGTCCCGGCGATTGGACTAGCGGGGACCCCTACAATGAGCAGTTCTTC	CASSPGDWTSGDPYNEQFF
TRBD2	TRBV29-1	TRBJ2-1	-	TGCGTCGCTAGGACTAGGGCCTACAATGAGCAGTTCTTC	CVARTRAYNEQFF
TRBD2	TRBV3-1	TRBJ2-5	many	TGTGCCAGCAGCCAACTAGCGGGAGGAGAGACCCAGTACTTC	CASSQLAGGETQYF
-	TRBV11-1	TRBJ2-1	few	TGTGCCAGCAGCTATAGTTATCAGCGTCCGAACTACAATGAGCAGTTCTTC	CASSYSYQRPNYNEQFF
TRBD1	TRBV5-1	TRBJ2-2	few	TGCGCCAGCAGCCGGACAGGGACGAACACCGGGGAGCTGTTTTTT	CASSRTGTNTGELFF
-	TRBV3-1	TRBJ2-5	-	TGTGCCAGCAGCCAATTAGGGGCCCAGTACTTC	CASSQLGAQYF
-	TRBV20-1	TRBJ1-5	-	TGCAGTGCTAGAGATCAGTCGCGAGGGGGGAATCAGCCCCAGCATTTT	CSARDQSRGGNQPQHF
TRBD2	TRBV10-3	TRBJ2-7	-	TGTGCCATCAGTGGGGTTAGCGGGAGAACCTACGAGCAGTACTTC	CAISGVSGRTYEQYF
-	TRBV7-2	TRBJ2-2	few	TGTGCCAGCAGCCCTTACTTAGCCGGGGAGCTGTTTTTT	CASSPYLAGELFF
TRBD2	TRBV12-5	TRBJ2-7	-	TGTGCTAGTGGTTTGATGGGGGGGAAGGCGACCTACGAGCAGTACTTC	CASGLMGGKATYEQYF
TRBD2	TRBV11-1	TRBJ2-3	-	TGTGCCAGCAGCTCGACCGCACTAGCGGGAGTTCCCACAGATACGCAGTATTTT	CASSSTALAGVPTDTQYF
-	TRBV10-3	TRBJ2-7	-	TGTGCCATCAGTGCCCAGGGGTTACTAGACGGCGATGAGCAGTACTTC	CAISAQGLLDGDEQYF
-	TRBV6-5	TRBJ2-3	few	TGTGCCAGCAGTACGCGATCGTGGGGGTCTGGCACAGATACGCAGTATTTT	CASSTRSWGSGTDTQYF
-	TRBV5-1	TRBJ2-5	many	TGCGCCAGCAGCTTCGCGGGCGAGACCCAGTACTTC	CASSFAGETQYF
-	TRBV2	TRBJ2-3	many	TGTGCCAGCAGTGACCAAGCATCTCCAGATACGCAGTATTTT	CASSDQASPDTQYF
TRBD1	TRBV12-3/TRBV12-4	TRBJ2-7	few	TGTGCCAGCAGTCACAGGACAGGCTTAAGCTCCTACGAGCAGTACTTC	CASSHRTGLSSYEQYF
-	TRBV20-1	TRBJ2-7	few	TGCAGTGCTAGAGCCGGGACACCAAGCTCCTACGAGCAGTACTTC	CSARAGTPSSYEQYF
-	TRBV6-1	TRBJ1-3	-	TGTGCCAGCACATCCCTCTCTGGAAACACCATATATTTT	CASTSLSGNTIYF
-	TRBV20-1	TRBJ2-6	many	TGCAGTGCTAGAGATCCCCCGGGTACGGGGCCTGGGGCCAACGTCCTGACTTTC	CSARDPPGTGPGANVLTF
TRBD1	TRBV7-6	TRBJ2-6	-	TGTGCCAGCAGCCCGTCTAGGACAGGCTCTGGGGCCAACGTCCTGACTTTC	CASSPSRTGSGANVLTF
-	TRBV4-1	TRBJ1-1	many	TGCGCCAGCAGCCAAGGGCAGTACACTGAAGCTTTCTTT	CASSQGQYTEAFF
-	TRBV4-1	TRBJ1-1	few	TGCGCCAGCAGCCAAGATCCGAGAGCCCCCATGAACACTGAAGCTTTCTTT	CASSQDPRAPMNTEAFF
-	TRBV11-2	TRBJ2-6	-	TGTGCCAGCAGCTTAGGACAGTTGTCTGGGGCCAACGTCCTGACTTTC	CASSLGQLSGANVLTF
-	TRBV20-1	TRBJ2-3	few	TGCAGTGCAAATCAGGGTGGCACAGATACGCAGTATTTT	CSANQGGTDTQYF
-	TRBV12-3/TRBV12-4	TRBJ2-1	many	TGTGCCAGCAGTTCAGTTCTAGCGAGACCCTCCTACAATGAGCAGTTCTTC	CASSSVLARPSYNEQFF
-	TRBV2	TRBJ2-1	-	TGTGCCAGCAGTTTTGCGAGGACTGAGTACAATGAGCAGTTCTTC	CASSFARTEYNEQFF
-	TRBV12-3/TRBV12-4	TRBJ2-7	-	TGTGCCAGCAGAACTACCGGGACAATCCAATACGAGCAGTACTTC	CASRTTGTIQYEQYF
-	TRBV18	TRBJ2-7	-	TGTGCCAGCTCACCAGAGGGACAGGGGGCCATCGGCCCTAGCGGGAGGTGGTACGAGCAGTACTTC	CASSPEGQGAIGPSGRWYEQYF
-	TRBV7-2	TRBJ1-1	many	TGTGCCAGCAGCTTACTCCCGGGACTGAACACTGAAGCTTTCTTT	CASSLLPGLNTEAFF
-	TRBV6-2/TRBV6-3	TRBJ2-7	few	TGTGCCAGCAGCTCTCGGTTGGGGAGAGACGAGCAGTACTTC	CASSSRLGRDEQYF
-	TRBV29-1	TRBJ2-3	-	TGCAGCGTTGAACCCCTGGCCAGCGGGAGCACAGATACGCAGTATTTT	CSVEPLASGSTDTQYF
TRBD2	TRBV27	TRBJ2-3	-	TGTGCCAGCAGTTCTCTGCCACTAGCGGGAAGAAATACGCAGTATTTT	CASSSLPLAGRNTQYF
-	TRBV18	TRBJ2-7	-	TGTGCCAGCTCATCCCGAGGGGGGCTCCTAAGGGAGCAGTACTTC	CASSSRGGLLREQYF
-	TRBV5-1	TRBJ2-1	few	TGCGCCAGCAGCTTCCAGCGGGTCTACAATGAGCAGTTCTTC	CASSFQRVYNEQFF
-	TRBV27	TRBJ2-7	-	TGTGCCAGCAGTTGGGGCACTAACACCTACGAGCAGTACTTC	CASSWGTNTYEQYF
-	TRBV4-2	TRBJ2-1	few	TGTGCCAGCAGCCCCCGTCTGAAAAACAGGGTATTGGCGGGGTCCCTTGAGCAGTTCTTC	CASSPRLKNRVLAGSLEQFF
-	TRBV5-1	TRBJ2-4	few	TGCGCCAGCAGCTCCTCCCCCGACGCGGTCGAAAACATTCAGTACTTC	CASSSSPDAVENIQYF
TRBD2	TRBV27	TRBJ2-3	-	TGTGCCAGCAGTACGTGGACTAGCGGCTTTGAAGATACGCAGTATTTT	CASSTWTSGFEDTQYF
TRBD2	TRBV18	TRBJ2-1	many	TGTGCCAGCAGTCCCGGACTAGCGTTTAATGAGCAGTTCTTC	CASSPGLAFNEQFF
-	TRBV5-1	TRBJ2-5	-	TGCGCCAGCAGCGCAAATGGGGTAGCGGCTGCAGAGACCCAGTACTTC	CASSANGVAAAETQYF
-	TRBV12-3/TRBV12-4	TRBJ1-5	-	TGTGCCAGCAGGATGGAAGACCAGAGCAATCAGCCCCAGCATTTT	CASRMEDQSNQPQHF
TRBD1	TRBV10-3	TRBJ2-7	-	TGTGCCATCAGTGCCGGGACAGGGGGCTGGGGCGAGCAGTACTTC	CAISAGTGGWGEQYF
-	TRBV6-2/TRBV6-3	TRBJ1-5	-	TGTGCCAGCAGTCCCGGGACACGCAATCAGCCCCAGCATTTT	CASSPGTRNQPQHF
-	TRBV6-1	TRBJ2-7	few	TGTGCCAGCAGTGACCCTTCAGGGGTCTCCTACGAGCAGTACTTC	CASSDPSGVSYEQYF
TRBD1	TRBV6-1	TRBJ2-2	few	TGTGCCAGCGCCCGGGACAGGGCCGGGGAGCTGTTTTTT	CASARDRAGELFF
-	TRBV19	TRBJ2-3	-	TGTGCCAGTAGTATTGGGCTTCTTAGGGGCCTTAGCACAGATACGCAGTATTTT	CASSIGLLRGLSTDTQYF
TRBD1	TRBV18	TRBJ1-4	-	TGTGCCAGCTCATCGGACAGGGAGGGACTGTTTTTT	CASSSDREGLFF
-	TRBV25-1	TRBJ2-1	-	TGTGCCAGCAGTGAATATAGGAGACTGACAGGCAATGAGCAGTTCTTC	CASSEYRRLTGNEQFF
-	TRBV3-1	TRBJ2-1	-	TGTGCCAGCAGCCACCTGCGAGGGCCCTACAATGAGCAGTTCTTC	CASSHLRGPYNEQFF
-	TRBV6-2/TRBV6-3	TRBJ2-1	-	TGTGCCAGCACCGGGGCCCCCTACAATGAGCAGTTCTTC	CASTGAPYNEQFF